Listed below are T cell receptor beta chains from one sample, sequenced in a study of vaccination and CD4 T cells after COVID-19. TCRdb re-analysed the PCR reads in MiXCR, keeping a single row per CDR3 protein. In the table there are 10,000 or so distinct CDR3 sequences, 51% of which are singletons. These receptors are not linked to any known antigen. Sequencing was performed on CD4+ T cells from blood, cultured in vitro. These receptors were obtained from a human donor who had recovered from COVID-19. Both conserved end residues are trimmed from each CDR3. Size tells how often a clone was seen (once, few, many) or the class of an expanded clone, and some rows leave it out.

.	TRBV12-3/TRBV12-4	TRBJ2-3	ASSYEPGLGSSTDTQY
.	TRBV27	TRBJ2-2	ASSSQGPNTGELF
.	TRBV4-1	TRBJ1-6	ASSQGTRGVSYNSPLH
few	TRBV6-1	TRBJ1-4	ASRREKLF
.	TRBV21-1	TRBJ2-1	ASSTLDASSYNEQF
few	TRBV10-1	TRBJ2-3	ASSEPDTQY
.	TRBV18	TRBJ2-7	ASSPTRDSYEQY
few	TRBV7-9	TRBJ1-6	ASSLGRGATSPLH
.	TRBV7-8	TRBJ2-2	ASSLGVFKGRDNTGELF
.	TRBV2	TRBJ1-2	ASSGTQGVANYGYT
.	TRBV18	TRBJ1-1	ASSPQGYGNTEAF
.	TRBV4-2	TRBJ1-5	ASSQESQGRQPQH
.	TRBV7-9	TRBJ2-2	ASSPYSNTGELF
few	TRBV10-2	TRBJ2-3	ASSEGSEILTDTQY
.	TRBV7-9	TRBJ2-1	ASSLTDNEQF
.	TRBV30	TRBJ1-6	AWSGRLPGQAGGSYNSPLH
.	TRBV7-9	TRBJ1-1	ASSLGLVQEGNTEAF
few	TRBV7-6	TRBJ2-1	ASSFMGNGQF
.	TRBV5-1	TRBJ2-1	ASSQHILAGAENEQF
.	TRBV7-9	TRBJ2-1	ASSSGGLRNGTSGGEQF
few	TRBV10-3	TRBJ2-2	ASTQFLGWTGELF
.	TRBV19	TRBJ2-6	ASSTASKAGANVLT
.	TRBV25-1	TRBJ1-2	ASRETGLRGYT
few	TRBV27	TRBJ2-2	ASSNPANTGELF
once	TRBV5-6	TRBJ2-7	ASSFSLVGEQY
.	TRBV30	TRBJ1-5	AWRGRSLNQPQH
.	TRBV30	TRBJ2-2	AWSGLAGELF
.	TRBV2	TRBJ2-1	ASRGLAGNEQF
few	TRBV6-2/TRBV6-3	TRBJ1-2	ASRYSTYDGYT
few	TRBV7-9	TRBJ1-2	ASSPDRGYGYT
.	TRBV20-1	TRBJ1-1	SARLTGKGTEAF
.	TRBV7-2	TRBJ1-1	ASSRDSGTYTEAF
few	TRBV5-1	TRBJ2-2	ASSLELAGELF
once	TRBV30	TRBJ1-6	AWSVSGLNSPLH
few	TRBV11-2	TRBJ1-2	ASRRGGGDYGYT
few	TRBV6-1	TRBJ1-6	ASSRSGTVYNSPLH
.	TRBV5-1	TRBJ1-5	ASRAGTDSNQPQH
.	TRBV5-1	TRBJ2-1	ASNRASGDNEQF
.	TRBV24-1	TRBJ2-3	ATSDPSGGRDTQY
once	TRBV10-3	TRBJ1-1	AASGGTEAF
few	TRBV20-1	TRBJ1-6	SAREGNNSPLH
.	TRBV6-2/TRBV6-3	TRBJ1-5	ASSKTGGNQPQH
.	TRBV20-1	TRBJ1-3	SASDSSGNTIY